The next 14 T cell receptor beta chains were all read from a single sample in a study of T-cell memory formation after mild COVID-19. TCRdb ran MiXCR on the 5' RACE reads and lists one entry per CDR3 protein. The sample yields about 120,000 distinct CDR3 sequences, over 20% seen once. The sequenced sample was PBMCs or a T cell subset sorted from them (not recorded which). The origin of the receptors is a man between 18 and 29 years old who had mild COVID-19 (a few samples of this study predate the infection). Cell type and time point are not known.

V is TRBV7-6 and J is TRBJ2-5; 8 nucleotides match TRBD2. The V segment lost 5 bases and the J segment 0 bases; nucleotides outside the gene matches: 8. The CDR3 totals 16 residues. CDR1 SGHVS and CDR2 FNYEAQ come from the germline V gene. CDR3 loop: CASSAGGWQNQETQYF. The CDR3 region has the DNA TGTGCCAGCAGCGCGGGGGGCTGGCAAAACCAAGAGACCCAGTACTTC.

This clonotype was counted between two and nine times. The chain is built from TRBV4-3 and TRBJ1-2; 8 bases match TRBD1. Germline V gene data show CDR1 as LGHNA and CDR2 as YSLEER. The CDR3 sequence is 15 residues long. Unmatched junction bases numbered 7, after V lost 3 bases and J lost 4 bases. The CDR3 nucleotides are TGCGCCAGCAGCCAGGGGACAGGCGCTAGCTATGGCTACACCTTC. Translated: CASSQGTGASYGYTF.

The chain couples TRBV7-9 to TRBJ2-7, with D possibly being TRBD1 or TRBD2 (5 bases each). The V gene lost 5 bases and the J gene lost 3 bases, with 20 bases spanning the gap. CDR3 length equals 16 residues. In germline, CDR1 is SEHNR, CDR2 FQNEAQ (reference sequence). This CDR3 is CASSGEVDSGSYEQYF. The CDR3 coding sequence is TGTGCCAGCAGCGGAGAGGTCGACAGTGGGAGCTACGAGCAGTACTTC.

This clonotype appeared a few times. The DNA of the CDR3 is TGTGCCAGCAGTTTTGGTTATAGCAATCAGCCCCAGCATTTT. Translation: CASSFGYSNQPQHF. The chain has TRBV12-3 or TRBV12-4 and TRBJ1-5; D is undetermined. The length of the CDR3 is 14 residues. Between the trimmed V and J ends, which lost 3 bases and 0 bases, there was a span of 6 bases.

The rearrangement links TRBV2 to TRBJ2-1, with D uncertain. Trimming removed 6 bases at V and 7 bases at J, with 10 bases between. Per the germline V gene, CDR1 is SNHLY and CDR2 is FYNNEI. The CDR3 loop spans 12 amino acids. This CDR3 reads CASSEWVNEQFF. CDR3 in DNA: TGTGCCAGCAGCGAGTGGGTGAATGAGCAGTTCTTC.

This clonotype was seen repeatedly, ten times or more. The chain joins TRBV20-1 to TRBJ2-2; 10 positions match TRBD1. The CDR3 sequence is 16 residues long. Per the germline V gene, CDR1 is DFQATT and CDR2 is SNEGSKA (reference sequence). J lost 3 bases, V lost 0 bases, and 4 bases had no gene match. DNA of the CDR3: TGCAGTGCTAGAGATGGGGACAGGGGCGACACCGGGGAGCTGTTTTTT. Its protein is CSARDGDRGDTGELFF.

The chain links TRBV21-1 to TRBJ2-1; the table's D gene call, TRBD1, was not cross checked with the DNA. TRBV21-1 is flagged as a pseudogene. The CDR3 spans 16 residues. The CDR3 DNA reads TGTGCCAGCAGACTCACGGGACAGGGTCTTTGTAATGAGCAGTTCTTC. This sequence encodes CASRLTGQGLCNEQFF.

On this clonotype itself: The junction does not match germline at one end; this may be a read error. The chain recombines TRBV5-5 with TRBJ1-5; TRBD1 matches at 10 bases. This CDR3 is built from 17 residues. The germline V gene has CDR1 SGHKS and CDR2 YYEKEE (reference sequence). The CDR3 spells CASSLARQGASNQHQHF. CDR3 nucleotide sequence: TGTGCCAGCAGCTTGGCCCGACAGGGGGCCAGCAATCAGCACCAGCATTTT.

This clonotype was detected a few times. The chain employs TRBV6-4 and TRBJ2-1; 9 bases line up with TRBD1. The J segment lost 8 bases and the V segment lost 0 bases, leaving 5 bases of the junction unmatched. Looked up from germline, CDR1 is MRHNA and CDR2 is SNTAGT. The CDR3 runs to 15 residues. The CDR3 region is CASSDSTGGGHEQFF. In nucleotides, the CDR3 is TGTGCCAGCAGTGACTCGACAGGGGGAGGGCATGAGCAGTTCTTC.

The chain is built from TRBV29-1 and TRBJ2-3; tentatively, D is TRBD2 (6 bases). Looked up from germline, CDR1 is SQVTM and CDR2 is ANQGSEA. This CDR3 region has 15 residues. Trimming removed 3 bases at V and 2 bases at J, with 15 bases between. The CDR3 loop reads CSVDPLAGPTDTQYF. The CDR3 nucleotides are TGCAGCGTTGATCCACTAGCTGGGCCCACAGATACGCAGTATTTT.

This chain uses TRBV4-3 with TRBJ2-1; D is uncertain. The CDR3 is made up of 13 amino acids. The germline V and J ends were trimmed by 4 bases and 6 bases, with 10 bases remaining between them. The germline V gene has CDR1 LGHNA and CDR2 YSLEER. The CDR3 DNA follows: TGCGCCAGCAGCCCCCCCTTCTCCAATGAGCAGTTCTTC. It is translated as CASSPPFSNEQFF.

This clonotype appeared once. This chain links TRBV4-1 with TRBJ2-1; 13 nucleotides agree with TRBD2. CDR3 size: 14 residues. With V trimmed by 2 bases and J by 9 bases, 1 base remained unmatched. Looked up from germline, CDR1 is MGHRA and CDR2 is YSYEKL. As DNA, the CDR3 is TGCGCCAGCAGCCAAAGACTAGCGGGGGGTGAGCAGTTCTTC. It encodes CASSQRLAGGEQFF.

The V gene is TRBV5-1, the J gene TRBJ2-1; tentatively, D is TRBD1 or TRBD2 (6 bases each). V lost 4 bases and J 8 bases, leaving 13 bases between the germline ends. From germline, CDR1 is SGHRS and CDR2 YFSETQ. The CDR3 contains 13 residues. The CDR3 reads CASSGGRGDEQFF. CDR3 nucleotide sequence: TGCGCCAGCAGCGGAGGAAGGGGGGATGAGCAGTTCTTC.

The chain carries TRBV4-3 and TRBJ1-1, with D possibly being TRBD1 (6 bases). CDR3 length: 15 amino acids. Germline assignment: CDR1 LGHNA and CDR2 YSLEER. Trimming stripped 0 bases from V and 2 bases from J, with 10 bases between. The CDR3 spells CASSQEAGVNTEAFF. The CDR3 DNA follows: TGCGCCAGCAGCCAAGAGGCAGGGGTTAACACTGAAGCTTTCTTT.